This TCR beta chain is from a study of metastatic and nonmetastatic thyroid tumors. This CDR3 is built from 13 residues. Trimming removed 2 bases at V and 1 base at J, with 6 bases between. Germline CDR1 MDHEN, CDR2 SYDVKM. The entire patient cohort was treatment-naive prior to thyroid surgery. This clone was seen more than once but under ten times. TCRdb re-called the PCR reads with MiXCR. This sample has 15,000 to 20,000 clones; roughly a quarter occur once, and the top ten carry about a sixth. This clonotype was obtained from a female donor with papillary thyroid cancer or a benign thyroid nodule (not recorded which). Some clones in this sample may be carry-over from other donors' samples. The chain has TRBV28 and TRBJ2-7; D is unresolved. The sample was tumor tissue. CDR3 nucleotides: TGTGCCAGCAGTTTAACAACTTCCTACGAGCAGTACTTC. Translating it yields CASSLTTSYEQYF. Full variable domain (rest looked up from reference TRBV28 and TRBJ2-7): DVKVTQSSRYLVKRTGEKVFLECVQDMDHENMFWYRQDPGLGLRLIYFSYDVKMKEKGDIPEGYSVSREKKERFSLILESASTNQTSMYLCASSLTTSYEQYFGPGTRLTVT.